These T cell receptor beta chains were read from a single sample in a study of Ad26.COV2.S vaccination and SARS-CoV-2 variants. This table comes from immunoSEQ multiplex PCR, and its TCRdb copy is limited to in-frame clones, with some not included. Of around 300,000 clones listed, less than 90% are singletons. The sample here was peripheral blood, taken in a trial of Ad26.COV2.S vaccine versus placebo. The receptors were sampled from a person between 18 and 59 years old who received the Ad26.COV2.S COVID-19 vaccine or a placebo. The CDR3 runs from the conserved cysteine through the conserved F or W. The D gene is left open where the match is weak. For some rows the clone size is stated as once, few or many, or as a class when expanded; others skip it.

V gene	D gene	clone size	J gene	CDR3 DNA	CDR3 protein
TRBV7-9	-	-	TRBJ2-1	TGTGCCAGCAGCCTTTCCGGGGGAGACAATGAGCAGTTCTTC	CASSLSGGDNEQFF
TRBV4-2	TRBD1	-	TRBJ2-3	TGTGCCAGCAGCTATGGACAGGGAGGCACAGATACGCAGTATTTT	CASSYGQGGTDTQYF
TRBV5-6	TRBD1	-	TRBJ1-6	TGTGCCAGCAGTTGGGGGGACAGGCGGCCGGCACCCCTCCACTTT	CASSWGDRRPAPLHF
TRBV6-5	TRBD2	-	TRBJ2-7	TGTGCCAGCAGAGGGACTAGCGGGGGTTACGAGCAGTACTTC	CASRGTSGGYEQYF
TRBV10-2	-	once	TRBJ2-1	TGCGCCAGCAGTGAGTTTAGCTGGGATGAGCAGTTCTTC	CASSEFSWDEQFF
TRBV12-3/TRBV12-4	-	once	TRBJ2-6	TGTGCCAGCAGGGCAGAGGCCAACGTCCTGACTTTC	CASRAEANVLTF
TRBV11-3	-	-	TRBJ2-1	TGTGCCAGCAGCTCCACAGGGGAGGACAATGAGCAGTTCTTC	CASSSTGEDNEQFF
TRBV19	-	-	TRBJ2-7	TGTGCCAGTAGTGGAAATAGCGACGAGCAGTACTTC	CASSGNSDEQYF
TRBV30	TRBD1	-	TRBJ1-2	TGTGCCTGGAGTGGACAGGGGTCTGGCTACACCTTC	CAWSGQGSGYTF
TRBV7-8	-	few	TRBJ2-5	TGTGCCAGCAGCCTTATGGGCCCAGAGACCCAGTACTTC	CASSLMGPETQYF
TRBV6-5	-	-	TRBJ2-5	TGTGCCAGCAAGAGGGGGGTCCAAGAGACCCAGTACTTC	CASKRGVQETQYF
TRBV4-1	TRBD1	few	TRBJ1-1	TGCGCCAGCAGCCCCGGGACAGGGCTACCGAACACTGAAGCTTTCTTT	CASSPGTGLPNTEAFF
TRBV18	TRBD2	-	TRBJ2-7	TGTGCCAGCTCACCCCCGGGACTAGCGGGAGGCCCCTCCTACGAGCAGTACTTC	CASSPPGLAGGPSYEQYF
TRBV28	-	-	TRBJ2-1	TGTGCCAGCAGTTCGCAGAGCCTCTCCTACAATGAGCAGTTCTTC	CASSSQSLSYNEQFF
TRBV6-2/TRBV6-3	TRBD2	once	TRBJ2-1	TGTGCCAGCAGTTATTCCCTCTGGGAGGGGTCCTACAATGAGCAGTTCTTC	CASSYSLWEGSYNEQFF
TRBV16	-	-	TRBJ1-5	TGTGCCAGCAGCCAATCTTTGGGGCAGGGGAATCAGCCCCAGCATTTT	CASSQSLGQGNQPQHF
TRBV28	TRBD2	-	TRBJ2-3	TGTGCCAGCAGTCCTCTTTGGGGGGGTAGCACAGATACGCAGTATTTT	CASSPLWGGSTDTQYF
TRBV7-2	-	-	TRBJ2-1	TGTGCCAGCAGCTCCCCCCCCCGCCCGGTCGGAAGCTCCTACAATGAGCAGTTCTTC	CASSSPPRPVGSSYNEQFF
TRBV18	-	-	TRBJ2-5	TGTGCCAGCTCACCCCCGAGGGGGGGAGAGACCCAGTACTTC	CASSPPRGGETQYF
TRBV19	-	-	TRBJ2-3	TGTGCCTCCTCGGGGGAAAACACAGATACGCAGTATTTT	CASSGENTDTQYF
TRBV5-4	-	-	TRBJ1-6	TGTGCCAGCAGCTTCCGCCGTGTAGGCGATAATTCACCCCTCCACTTT	CASSFRRVGDNSPLHF
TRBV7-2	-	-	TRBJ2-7	TGTGCCAGCAGTCGGGGCGGTAGCTCCTACGAGCAGTACTTC	CASSRGGSSYEQYF
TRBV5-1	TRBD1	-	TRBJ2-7	TGCGCCAGCAGCGTACAGGGGTCCCCCTACGAGCAGTACTTC	CASSVQGSPYEQYF
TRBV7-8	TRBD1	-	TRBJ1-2	TGTGCCAGCAGCCCGGGACAGGGTATATTGGGCTACACCTTC	CASSPGQGILGYTF
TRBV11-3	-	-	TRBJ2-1	TGTGCCAGCAGCCTCCGGGCCAGCAACAATGAGCAGTTCTTC	CASSLRASNNEQFF
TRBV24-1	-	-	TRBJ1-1	TGTGCCACCAGAGGGGCAGACAACACTGAAGCTTTCTTT	CATRGADNTEAFF
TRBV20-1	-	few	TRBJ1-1	TGCAGTGCTAGTGAGGGAAACACTGAAGCTTTCTTT	CSASEGNTEAFF
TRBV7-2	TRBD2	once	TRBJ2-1	TGTGCCAGCAGCCCAGGGAGGGACCCCTACAATGAGCAGTTCTTC	CASSPGRDPYNEQFF
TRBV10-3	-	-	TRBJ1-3	TGTGCCATCAGTCCACAGGTTTTGTCTGGAAACACCATATATTTT	CAISPQVLSGNTIYF
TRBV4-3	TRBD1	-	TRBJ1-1	TGCGCCAGCAGCCACAGCGGGACAGGGGGCTTCGTGACTGAAGCTTTCTTT	CASSHSGTGGFVTEAFF
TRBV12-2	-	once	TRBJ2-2	TGTGCAAGTCGCCCCCTCGACAGGACGATGAACACCGGGGAGCTGTTTTTT	CASRPLDRTMNTGELFF
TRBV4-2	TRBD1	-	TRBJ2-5	TGTGCCAGCAGCCAAGGGGGGACAGGGTCGGGGGAGACCCAGTACTTC	CASSQGGTGSGETQYF
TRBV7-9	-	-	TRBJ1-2	TGTGCCAGCAGCTTGGGGGGCTACTATGGCTACACCTTC	CASSLGGYYGYTF
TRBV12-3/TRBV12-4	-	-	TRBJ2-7	TGTGCCAGCAGTTTGGGGCGCGGGGGCCCGTACTTC	CASSLGRGGPYF
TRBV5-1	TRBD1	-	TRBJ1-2	TGCGCCAGCAGCACCGGACAGGCGGGCTATGGCTACACCTTC	CASSTGQAGYGYTF
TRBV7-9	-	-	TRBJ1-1	TGTGCCAGCAGCTTGGGCGCGGGGGGCACAGTGAACACTGAAGCTTTCTTT	CASSLGAGGTVNTEAFF
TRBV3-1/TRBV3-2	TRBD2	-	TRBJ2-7	TGTGCCAGCAGCCAAGAGAAAGCGGGAGGGTACGAGCAGTACTTC	CASSQEKAGGYEQYF
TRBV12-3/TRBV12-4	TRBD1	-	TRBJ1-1	TGTGCCAGCAGTGGGGACAGGGCCACTGAAGCTTTCTTT	CASSGDRATEAFF
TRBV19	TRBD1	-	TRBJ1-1	TGTGCCAGTAGTAAAGACAGGGGGATGAACACTGAAGCTTTCTTT	CASSKDRGMNTEAFF
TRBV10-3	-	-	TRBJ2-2	TGTGCCATCAGTGAGTCGATCGAACAGTGGGGTACCGGGGAGCTGTTTTTT	CAISESIEQWGTGELFF
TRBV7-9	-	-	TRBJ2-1	TGTGCCAGCAGCTTAGAAGGGTCCTACAATGAGCAGTTCTTC	CASSLEGSYNEQFF
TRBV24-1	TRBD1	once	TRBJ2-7	TGTGCCACCAGTGACGACCTACAGGGGGCTCGGCAGTACTTC	CATSDDLQGARQYF
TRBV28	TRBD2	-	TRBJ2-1	TGTGCCAGCAGTCTCCCCCGGGTAGCGGGCCCATTCTTC	CASSLPRVAGPFF
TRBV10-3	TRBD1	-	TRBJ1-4	TGTGCCATCAGTGATTTTCAGGGGGCAACTAATGAAAAACTGTTTTTT	CAISDFQGATNEKLFF
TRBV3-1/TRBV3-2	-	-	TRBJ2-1	TGTGCCAGCAGCCTCCCTCTGCAGGAGCAGTTCTTC	CASSLPLQEQFF
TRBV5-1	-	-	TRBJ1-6	TGCGCCAGCAGCTTGGCGGGACCAACTTCACCCCTCCACTTT	CASSLAGPTSPLHF
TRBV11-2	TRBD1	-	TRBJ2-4	TGTGCCAGCAGCCACAGGGGGCCCAAAAACATTCAGTACTTC	CASSHRGPKNIQYF
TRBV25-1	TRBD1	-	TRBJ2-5	TGTGCCAGCAGGCCACAGGGGGCAGGGGAGACCCAGTACTTC	CASRPQGAGETQYF
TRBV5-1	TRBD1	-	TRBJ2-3	TGCGCCAGCAGCCCGGGACAGGCACGAACGAGCACAGATACGCAGTATTTT	CASSPGQARTSTDTQYF
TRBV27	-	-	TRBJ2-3	TGTGCCAGCACCCCGCTCCCGGGACCCACAGATACGCAGTATTTT	CASTPLPGPTDTQYF
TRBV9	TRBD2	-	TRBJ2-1	TGTGCCAGCAAACCGGGACTAGGTGGGGGTTACAATGAGCAGTTCTTC	CASKPGLGGGYNEQFF
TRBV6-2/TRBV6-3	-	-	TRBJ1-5	TGTGCCAGCAGTTACTCGAACAGGGCGGCTCAGCCCCAGCATTTT	CASSYSNRAAQPQHF
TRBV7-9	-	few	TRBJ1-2	TGTGCCAGCAGCTTTGAGGGTGGCTACACCTTC	CASSFEGGYTF
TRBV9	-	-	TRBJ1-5	TGTGCCAGCAGCGCGGGCAATCAGCCCCAGCATTTT	CASSAGNQPQHF
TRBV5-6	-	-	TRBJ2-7	TGTGCCAGCAGCCTGTTCTACGAGCAGTACTTC	CASSLFYEQYF
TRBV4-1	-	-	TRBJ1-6	TGCGCCAGCAGCCAAGCACGGATTAATTCACCCCTCCACTTT	CASSQARINSPLHF
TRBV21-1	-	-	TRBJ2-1	TGTGCCAGCAGCAAAGTAGTGGAGCGGATGACCTGCAATGAGCAGTTCTTC	CASSKVVERMTCNEQFF
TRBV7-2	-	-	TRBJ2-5	TGTGCCAGCAGCTTACAGATCCAAGAGACCCAGTACTTC	CASSLQIQETQYF